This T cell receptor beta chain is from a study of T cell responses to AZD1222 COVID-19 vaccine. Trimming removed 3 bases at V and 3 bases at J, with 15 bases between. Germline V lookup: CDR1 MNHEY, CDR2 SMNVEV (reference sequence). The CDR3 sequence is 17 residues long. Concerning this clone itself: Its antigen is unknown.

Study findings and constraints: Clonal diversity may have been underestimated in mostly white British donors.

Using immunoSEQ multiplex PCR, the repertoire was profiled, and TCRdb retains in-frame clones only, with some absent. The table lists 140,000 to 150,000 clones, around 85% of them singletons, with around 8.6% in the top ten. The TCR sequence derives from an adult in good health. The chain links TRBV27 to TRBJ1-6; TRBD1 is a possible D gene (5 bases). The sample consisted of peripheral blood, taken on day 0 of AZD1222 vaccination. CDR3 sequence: CASSLIPQAFYNSPLHF. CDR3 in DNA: TGTGCCAGCAGTTTGATCCCACAGGCCTTCTATAATTCACCCCTCCACTTT.